The following is a T cell receptor (beta chain) sequence with its context. What it recognizes is unknown. PCR involved 60 Vbeta and 13 Jbeta primers. Libraries were prepared by immunoSEQ multiplex PCR; TCRdb keeps only in-frame clonotypes and omits some of them. Of fewer than 150,000 clones listed, 77% are singletons. Trimming removed 3 bases from V and 4 bases from J, with 18 bases in between. CDR3 length equals 16 residues. CDR1 and CDR2 (germline): MNHNY, SVGAGI (reference sequence). This record belongs to a study of cytomegalovirus exposure and HLA in healthy donors. Whole-study results and caveats: TCR beta chain V- and J-gene trimming was linked, in a later analysis, to a missense variant in DCLRE1C. A classifier reportedly called cytomegalovirus status with high sensitivity and specificity. Serostatus for CMV was the only available immune exposure information.

V is TRBV6-6 and J is TRBJ2-5, with D possibly matching TRBD2 (7 bases). The sample taken for sequencing was PBMCs. This receptor was obtained from a woman aged 45-59 years in good health and CMV-seronegative. The CDR3 protein is CASSYRRGGGLETQYF. DNA of the CDR3: TGTGCCAGCAGTTATCGTAGGGGAGGGGGGCTAGAGACCCAGTACTTC.